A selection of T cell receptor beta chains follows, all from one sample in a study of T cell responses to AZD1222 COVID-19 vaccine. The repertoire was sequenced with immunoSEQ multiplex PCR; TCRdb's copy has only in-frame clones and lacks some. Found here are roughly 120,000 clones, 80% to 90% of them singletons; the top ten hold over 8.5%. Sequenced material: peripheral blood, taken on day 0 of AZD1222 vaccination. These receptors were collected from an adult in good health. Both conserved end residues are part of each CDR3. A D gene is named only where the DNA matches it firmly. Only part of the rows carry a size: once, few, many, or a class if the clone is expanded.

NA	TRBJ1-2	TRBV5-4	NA	TGTGCCAGCAGCTTGGGTGGGCGGATGGTTAACTATGGCTACACCTTC	CASSLGGRMVNYGYTF
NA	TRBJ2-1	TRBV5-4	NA	TGTGCCAGCAGCGGAGGGTCTGGCTCCTACAATGAGCAGTTCTTC	CASSGGSGSYNEQFF
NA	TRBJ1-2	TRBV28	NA	TGTGCCCTCAGATCAGGCTACTATGGCTACACCTTC	CALRSGYYGYTF
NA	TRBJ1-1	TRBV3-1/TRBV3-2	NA	TGTGCCAGCAGGCCAAGAGGGGCCAACACTGAAGCTTTCTTT	CASRPRGANTEAFF
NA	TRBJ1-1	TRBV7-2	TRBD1	TGTGCCAGCAGCCACGGGACAGAGAACACTGAAGCTTTCTTT	CASSHGTENTEAFF
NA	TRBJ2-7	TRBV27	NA	TGTGCCAGCAGTTTAGAGGTTCAATCCTACGAGCAGTACTTC	CASSLEVQSYEQYF
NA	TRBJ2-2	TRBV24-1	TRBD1	TGTGCCACCAGTCTAGCCCGGGACAGGGCTTTCACCGGGGAGCTGTTTTTT	CATSLARDRAFTGELFF
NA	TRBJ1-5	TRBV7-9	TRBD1	TGTGCCAGCAGCCTACAGGGGACTAATCAGCCCCAGCATTTT	CASSLQGTNQPQHF
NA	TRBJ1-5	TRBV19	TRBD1	TGTGCCAGTAGTATAGGGATCCGGGACAGCGATCAGCCCCAGCATTTT	CASSIGIRDSDQPQHF
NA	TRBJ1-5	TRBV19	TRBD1	TGTGCCAGTAGTGATTCCGGGACAGGGGTAAGGCAGCCCCAGCATTTT	CASSDSGTGVRQPQHF
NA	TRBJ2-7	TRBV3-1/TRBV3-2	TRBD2	TGTGCCAGCAGCCAAAAGCGGGAGGGCGACGAGCAGTACTTC	CASSQKREGDEQYF
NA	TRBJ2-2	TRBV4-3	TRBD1	TGCGCCAGCAGCCAGGGGACAGTTAACACCGGGGAGCTGTTTTTT	CASSQGTVNTGELFF
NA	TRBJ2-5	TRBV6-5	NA	TGTGCCAGCAGGAAGACTGTACAAGAGACCCAGTACTTC	CASRKTVQETQYF
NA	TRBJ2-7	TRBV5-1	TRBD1	TGCGCCAGCAGCTTGGACCCCGCCGGGACAGGGCGTCACGAGCAGTACTTC	CASSLDPAGTGRHEQYF
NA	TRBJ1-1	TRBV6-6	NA	TGTGCCAGCAGTTTCTGGACGGAGTCAAACACTGAAGCTTTCTTT	CASSFWTESNTEAFF
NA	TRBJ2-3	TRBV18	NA	TGTGCCAGCTCACCTTATGGGCCAGATACGCAGTATTTT	CASSPYGPDTQYF
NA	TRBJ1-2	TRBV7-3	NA	TGTGCCAGCAGCTTAGTCGCAGGGAAAGATGGCTACACCTTC	CASSLVAGKDGYTF
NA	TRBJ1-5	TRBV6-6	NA	TGTGCCAGCAGTTACTCGGCAGGGGATCAGCCCCAGCATTTT	CASSYSAGDQPQHF
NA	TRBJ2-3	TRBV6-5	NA	TGTGCCAGCAGTTACTCTGAGGGCACAGATACGCAGTATTTT	CASSYSEGTDTQYF
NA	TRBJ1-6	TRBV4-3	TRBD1	TGCGCCAGCAGCCAAACCGGGACAGTCGGTTCACCCCTCCACTTT	CASSQTGTVGSPLHF
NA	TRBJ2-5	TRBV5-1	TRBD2	TGCGCCAGCAGCTTGAGCGGGAGGCCCGAAGAGACCCAGTACTTC	CASSLSGRPEETQYF
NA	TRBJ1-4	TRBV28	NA	TGTGCCAGCAGGCCCCGGTCCGAAAAACTGTTTTTT	CASRPRSEKLFF
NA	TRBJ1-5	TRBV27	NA	TGTGCCAGCAGCCCTCCGTGGGGTCTATGGGGCAATCAGCCCCAGCATTTT	CASSPPWGLWGNQPQHF
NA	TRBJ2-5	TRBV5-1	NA	TGCGCCAGCAGTCTTTCACTAGGCCTCCAAGAGACCCAGTACTTC	CASSLSLGLQETQYF
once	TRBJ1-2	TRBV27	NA	TGTGCCAGCAGTTCTGGTGGGATCCGCTATGGCTACACCTTC	CASSSGGIRYGYTF
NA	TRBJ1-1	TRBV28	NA	TGTGCCAGCAGTTTAGGGGCCACAGGACGGACTGAAGCTTTCTTT	CASSLGATGRTEAFF
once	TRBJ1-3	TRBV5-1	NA	TGCGCCAGCAGCCCCATGCCCGGGACTGCTGGAAACACCATATATTTT	CASSPMPGTAGNTIYF
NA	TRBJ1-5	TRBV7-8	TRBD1	TGTGCCAGCAGCTTAGGACAGGGAAAACCCTACAATCAGCCCCAGCATTTT	CASSLGQGKPYNQPQHF
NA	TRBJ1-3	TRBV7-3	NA	TGTGCCAGCAGCTCCCGGGATGTCTCTGGAAACACCATATATTTT	CASSSRDVSGNTIYF
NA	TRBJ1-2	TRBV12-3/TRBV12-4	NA	TGTGCCAGCAGCCCCCGGGTCTATGGCTACACCTTC	CASSPRVYGYTF
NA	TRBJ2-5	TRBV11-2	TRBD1	TGTGCCAGCAGCTCTAGACAGGGTTTCATAGAGACCCAGTACTTC	CASSSRQGFIETQYF
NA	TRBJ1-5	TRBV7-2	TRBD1	TGTGCCAGCAGCTTATACAGGGGGGAGGGCAATCAGCCCCAGCATTTT	CASSLYRGEGNQPQHF
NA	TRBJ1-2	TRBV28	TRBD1	TGTGCCAGCAGTTTAATTGCAGGGGGGAACTATGGCTACACCTTC	CASSLIAGGNYGYTF
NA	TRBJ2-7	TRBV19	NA	TGTGCCAGTAGTAGGACAGATAACCTCTACGAGCAGTACTTC	CASSRTDNLYEQYF
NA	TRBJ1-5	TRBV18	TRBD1	TGTGCCAGCTCGGGACAGGGGGCGCGAAATCAGCCCCAGCATTTT	CASSGQGARNQPQHF
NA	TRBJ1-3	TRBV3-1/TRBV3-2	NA	TGTGCCAGCAGCCTCGCGGTATTTGGAAACACCATATATTTT	CASSLAVFGNTIYF
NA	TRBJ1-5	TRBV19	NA	TGTGCCAGTAGTCCCTCGGCAGGGTTGCCCCAGCATTTT	CASSPSAGLPQHF
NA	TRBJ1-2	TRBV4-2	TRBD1	TGTGCCAGCAGCCAAATGGTCGCTGGACAGGGATATGGCTACACCTTC	CASSQMVAGQGYGYTF
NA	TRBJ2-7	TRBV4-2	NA	TGTGCCAGCAGCCTAGGCAGGGAGCTCTACGAGCAGTACTTC	CASSLGRELYEQYF
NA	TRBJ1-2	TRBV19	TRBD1	TGTGCCAGTGCAGGGGGATATGGCTACACCTTC	CASAGGYGYTF
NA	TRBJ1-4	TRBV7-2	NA	TGTGCCAGCAGCTTAACCGGCAAACTGTTTTTT	CASSLTGKLFF
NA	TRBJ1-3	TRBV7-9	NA	TGTGCCAGCAGCACCAGACAGGCCTCGGAGGGAAACACCATATATTTT	CASSTRQASEGNTIYF
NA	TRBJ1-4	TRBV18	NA	TGTGCCAGCTCCCCGCGGCAAGCAGATAATGAAAAACTGTTTTTT	CASSPRQADNEKLFF
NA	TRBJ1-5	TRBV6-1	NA	TGTGCCAGCAGTGAAGCTCCGGGGGGCGGTATTCAGCCCCAGCATTTT	CASSEAPGGGIQPQHF
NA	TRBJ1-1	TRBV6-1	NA	TGTGCCAGCAGTGACCCTAGGGGTGGGAACACTGAAGCTTTCTTT	CASSDPRGGNTEAFF
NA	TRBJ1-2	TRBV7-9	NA	TGTGCCAGCAACGTCCGGGGCGCTGGGTATGGCTACACCTTC	CASNVRGAGYGYTF
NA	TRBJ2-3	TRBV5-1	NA	TGCGCCAGCAGCTTGGGGGAAAGCACAGATACGCAGTATTTT	CASSLGESTDTQYF
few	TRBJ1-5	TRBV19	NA	TGTGCCAGTAGCCAGGCCTACGATCAGCCCCAGCATTTT	CASSQAYDQPQHF
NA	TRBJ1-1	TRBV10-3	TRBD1	TGTGCCATCAGTGGCGGGGCCCAGGGGGCTGGTGAAGCTTTCTTT	CAISGGAQGAGEAFF
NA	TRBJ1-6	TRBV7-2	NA	TGTGCCAGCCGATGGGGAGGTTCACCCCTCCACTTT	CASRWGGSPLHF
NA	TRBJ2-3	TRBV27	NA	TGTGCCAGCAGAGTATACGGGTCCACAGATACGCAGTATTTT	CASRVYGSTDTQYF
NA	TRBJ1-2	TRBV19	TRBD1	TGTGCCAGTAGTACCCAGGGGACAGGGCGAGTTTATGGCTACACCTTC	CASSTQGTGRVYGYTF